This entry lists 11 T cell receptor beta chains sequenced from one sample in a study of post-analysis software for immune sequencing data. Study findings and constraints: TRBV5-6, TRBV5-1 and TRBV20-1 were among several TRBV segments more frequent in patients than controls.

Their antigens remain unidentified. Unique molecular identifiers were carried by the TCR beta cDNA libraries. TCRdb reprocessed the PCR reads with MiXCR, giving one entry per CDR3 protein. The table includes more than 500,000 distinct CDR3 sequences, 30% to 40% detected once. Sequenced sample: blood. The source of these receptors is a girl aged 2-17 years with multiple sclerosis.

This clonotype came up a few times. The CDR3 DNA sequence: TGTGCCAGCAGCTTCCCAGGGGTAGATACGCAGTATTTT. Translating it yields CASSFPGVDTQYF. This chain links TRBV7-2 with TRBJ2-3; weak D call: TRBD1 (6 bases). The CDR3 is 13 residues long. Germline CDR1 and CDR2: SGHTA and FQGNSA. Trimming took off 3 bases at V and 5 bases at J, with 9 bases between the two ends.

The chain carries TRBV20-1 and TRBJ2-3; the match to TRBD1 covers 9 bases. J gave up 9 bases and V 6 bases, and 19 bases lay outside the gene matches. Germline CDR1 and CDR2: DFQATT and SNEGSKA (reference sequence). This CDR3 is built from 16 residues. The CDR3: CSAPSLSGTGRGTQYF. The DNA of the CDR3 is TGCAGTGCCCCATCCCTGTCCGGGACAGGGAGGGGAACGCAGTATTTT.

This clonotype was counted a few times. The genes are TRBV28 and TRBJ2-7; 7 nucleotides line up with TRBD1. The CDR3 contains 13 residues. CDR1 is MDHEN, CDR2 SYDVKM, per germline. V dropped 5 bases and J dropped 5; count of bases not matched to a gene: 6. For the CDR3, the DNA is TGTGCCAGCAGTCGCACGACAGGGAACGAGCAGTACTTC. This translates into CASSRTTGNEQYF.

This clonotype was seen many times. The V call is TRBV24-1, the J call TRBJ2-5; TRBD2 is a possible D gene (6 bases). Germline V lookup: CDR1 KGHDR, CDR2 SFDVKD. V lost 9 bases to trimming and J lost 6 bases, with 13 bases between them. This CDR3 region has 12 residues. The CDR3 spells CATGAEGQTQYF. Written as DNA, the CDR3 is TGTGCCACCGGAGCGGAGGGCCAGACCCAGTACTTC.

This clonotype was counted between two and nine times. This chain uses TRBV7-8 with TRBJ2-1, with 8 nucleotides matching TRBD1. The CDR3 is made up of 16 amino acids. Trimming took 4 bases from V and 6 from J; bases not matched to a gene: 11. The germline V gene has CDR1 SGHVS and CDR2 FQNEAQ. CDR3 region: CASSWGQAILRNEQFF. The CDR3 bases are TGTGCCAGCAGCTGGGGACAGGCAATACTTCGCAATGAGCAGTTCTTC. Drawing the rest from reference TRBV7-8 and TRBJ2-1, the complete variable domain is GAGVSQSPRYKVAKRGQDVALRCDPISGHVSLFWYQQALGQGPEFLTYFQNEAQLDKSGLPSDRFFAERPEGSVSTLKIQRTQQEDSAVYLCASSWGQAILRNEQFFGPGTRLTVL.

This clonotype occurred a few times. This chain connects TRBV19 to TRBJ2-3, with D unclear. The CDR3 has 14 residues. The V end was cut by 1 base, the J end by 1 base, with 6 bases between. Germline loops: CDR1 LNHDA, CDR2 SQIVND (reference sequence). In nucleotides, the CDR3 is TGTGCCAGTAGTATAGGGCAGCGCACAGATACGCAGTATTTT. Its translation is CASSIGQRTDTQYF.

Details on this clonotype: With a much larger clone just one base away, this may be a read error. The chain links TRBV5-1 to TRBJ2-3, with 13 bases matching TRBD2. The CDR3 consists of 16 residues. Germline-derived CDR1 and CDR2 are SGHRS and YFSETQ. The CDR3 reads CASSSGLAGATGTQYF. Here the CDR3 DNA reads TGCGCCAGCAGCTCAGGACTAGCGGGGGCCACAGGTACGCAGTATTTT.

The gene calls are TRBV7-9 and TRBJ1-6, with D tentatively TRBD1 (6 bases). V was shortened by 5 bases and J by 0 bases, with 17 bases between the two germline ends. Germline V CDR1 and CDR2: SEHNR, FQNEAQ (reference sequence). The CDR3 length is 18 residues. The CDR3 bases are TGTGCCAGCAGCCCCAGACAGGAAAAGAGCTCCTATAATTCACCCCTCCACTTT. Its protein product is CASSPRQEKSSYNSPLHF.

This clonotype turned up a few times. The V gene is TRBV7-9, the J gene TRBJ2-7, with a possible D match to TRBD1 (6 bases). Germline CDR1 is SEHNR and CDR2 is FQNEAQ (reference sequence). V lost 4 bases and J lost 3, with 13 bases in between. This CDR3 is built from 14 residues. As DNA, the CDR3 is TGTGCCAGCAGCTGGTCCGGACAGAGCTACGAGCAGTACTTC. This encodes CASSWSGQSYEQYF.

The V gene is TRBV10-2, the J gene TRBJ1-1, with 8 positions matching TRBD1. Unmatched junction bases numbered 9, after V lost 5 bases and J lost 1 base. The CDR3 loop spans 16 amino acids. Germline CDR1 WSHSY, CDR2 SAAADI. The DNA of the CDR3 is TGCGCCAGCAGTAAAAGCACCGGGACAGGGAACACTGAAGCTTTCTTT. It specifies CASSKSTGTGNTEAFF.

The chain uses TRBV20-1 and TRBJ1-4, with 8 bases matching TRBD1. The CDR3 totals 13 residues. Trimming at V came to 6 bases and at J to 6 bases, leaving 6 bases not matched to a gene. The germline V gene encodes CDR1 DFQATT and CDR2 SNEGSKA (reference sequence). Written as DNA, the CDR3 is TGCAGTGCGCTCGGACAGGGCCATGAAAAACTGTTTTTT. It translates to CSALGQGHEKLFF.